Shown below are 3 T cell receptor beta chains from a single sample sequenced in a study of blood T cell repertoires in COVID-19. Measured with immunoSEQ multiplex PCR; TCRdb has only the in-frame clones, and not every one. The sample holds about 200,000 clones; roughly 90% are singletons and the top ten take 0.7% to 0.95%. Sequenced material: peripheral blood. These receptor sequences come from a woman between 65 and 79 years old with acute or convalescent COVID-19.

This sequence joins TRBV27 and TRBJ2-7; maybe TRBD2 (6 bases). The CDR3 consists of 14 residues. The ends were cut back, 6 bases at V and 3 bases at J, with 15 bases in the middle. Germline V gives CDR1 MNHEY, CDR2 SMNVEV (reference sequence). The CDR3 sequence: CASSLRGASYEQYF. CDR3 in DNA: TGTGCCAGCAGCCTCCGCGGGGCTAGCTACGAGCAGTACTTC.

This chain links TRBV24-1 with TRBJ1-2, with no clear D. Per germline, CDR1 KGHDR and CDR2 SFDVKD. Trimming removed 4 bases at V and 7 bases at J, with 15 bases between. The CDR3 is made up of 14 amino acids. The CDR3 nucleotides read TGTGCCACCAGTGACAGAACAGCTCGTACTGGCTACACCTTC. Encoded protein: CATSDRTARTGYTF.

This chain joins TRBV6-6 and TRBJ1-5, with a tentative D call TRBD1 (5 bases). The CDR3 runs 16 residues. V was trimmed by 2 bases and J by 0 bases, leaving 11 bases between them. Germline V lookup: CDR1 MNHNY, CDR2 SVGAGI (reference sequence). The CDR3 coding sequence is TGTGCCAGCAGTTACGGGCTACAGGCTAGCAATCAGCCCCAGCATTTT. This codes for CASSYGLQASNQPQHF.